The entry below gives a single TCR beta chain sequence along with its context. What it binds is not known. Germline assignment: CDR1 SGHAT and CDR2 FQNNGV. V was trimmed by 0 bases and J by 9 bases, leaving 9 bases between them. This CDR3 region has 13 residues. This specimen belongs to a study of cytomegalovirus exposure and HLA in healthy donors. Study-wide results and limits: Clusters of TCRs from the first cohort tended to co-occur in the roughly 120 validation repertoires (as a later analysis found). Listed as cytomegalovirus-associated were 170 or so TCR beta chains.

The table came from immunoSEQ multiplex PCR; TCRdb's copy has only in-frame clones and leaves some out. The sample holds some 150,000 clones; 90% to 95% are singletons and the top ten take 0.6% to 0.8%. The TCR sequence derives from a young man in good health and CMV-seronegative. Sample: PBMCs. This chain links TRBV11-2 with TRBJ1-3, with D uncertain. CDR3 DNA: TGTGCCAGCAGCTTAGACGAGCGTGGCACCATATATTTT. The encoded protein is CASSLDERGTIYF.